The sequence of this TCR beta chain was determined in a study of T cells after somatic rescue of genetic block. The germline gives CDR1 SGHRS, CDR2 YFSETQ. The CDR3 is made up of 16 amino acids. Trimming took 6 bases from V and 3 from J, leaving 19 bases between them. The method was immunoSEQ multiplex PCR; TCRdb's version includes in-frame clones alone and lacks a portion of them. The data contain approximately 67,000 clones, around 90% of them seen just once; the ten biggest clones take up around 3%. Sequencing was performed on peripheral blood mononuclear cells (PBMCs). The V call is TRBV5-1, the J call TRBJ2-1; the D gene is possibly TRBD2 (6 bases). The sequence was obtained from a man between 35 and 55 years old. CDR3: CASKSSGDDNYNEQFF. CDR3 sequence (DNA): TGCGCCAGCAAATCCTCGGGAGACGATAACTACAATGAGCAGTTCTTC.